This is a list of T cell receptor beta chains from one sample in a study of T cell responses to AZD1222 COVID-19 vaccine. Clones were read by immunoSEQ multiplex PCR, and TCRdb kept only the in-frame ones, dropping some. The sample has over 150,000 clones, 90% seen once; the top ten hold approximately 2.9%. The sample in question was peripheral blood, obtained on day 0 of AZD1222 vaccination. Every receptor here comes from an adult in good health. The CDR3 runs from the conserved cysteine through the conserved F or W. The D gene is left open where the match is weak. A clone size is listed for some rows: how often the clone was seen (once, few, many), or a class if it is expanded.

TRBJ1-1 | TRBV3-1/TRBV3-2 | . | . | CASSRWNRNTEAFF | TGTGCCAGCAGCCGTTGGAACCGGAACACTGAAGCTTTCTTT
TRBJ2-2 | TRBV5-6 | . | . | CASSLGWGANTGELFF | TGTGCCAGCAGCTTGGGCTGGGGCGCGAACACCGGGGAGCTGTTTTTT
TRBJ1-6 | TRBV7-8 | few | . | CASSYRDTYSPLHF | TGTGCCAGCAGCTACCGGGACACCTATTCACCCCTCCACTTT
TRBJ1-5 | TRBV7-2 | once | . | CASSLSLNQPQHF | TGTGCCAGCAGCTTATCTCTTAATCAGCCCCAGCATTTT
TRBJ2-7 | TRBV30 | once | TRBD2 | CASQSRSGGQEQYF | TGTGCCTCACAGTCTCGTAGCGGGGGTCAGGAGCAGTACTTC
TRBJ2-5 | TRBV6-1 | . | . | CASIKAETQYF | TGTGCCAGCATCAAGGCAGAGACCCAGTACTTC
TRBJ1-2 | TRBV6-5 | . | . | CASSNNRVWYGYTF | TGTGCCAGCAGTAATAACAGGGTTTGGTATGGCTACACCTTC
TRBJ2-6 | TRBV3-1/TRBV3-2 | few | . | CASSQEPGNGANVLTF | TGTGCCAGCAGCCAAGAGCCGGGGAACGGGGCCAACGTCCTGACTTTC
TRBJ1-3 | TRBV18 | . | TRBD1 | CASFRQGAGNTIYF | TGTGCCAGTTTCCGACAGGGTGCTGGAAACACCATATATTTT
TRBJ2-2 | TRBV14 | . | . | CASSHPAGGTGELFF | TGTGCCAGCAGCCATCCAGCAGGAGGGACCGGGGAGCTGTTTTTT
TRBJ2-7 | TRBV19 | once | TRBD1 | CASRRDRGSPYEQYF | TGTGCCAGTCGCCGCGACAGGGGGTCCCCCTACGAGCAGTACTTC
TRBJ2-7 | TRBV5-4 | . | TRBD1 | CASSRDRGNYYEQYF | TGTGCCAGCAGCCGGGACAGGGGGAACTACTACGAGCAGTACTTC
TRBJ1-6 | TRBV9 | . | . | CASSQQGNPSPLHF | TGTGCCAGCAGCCAACAGGGAAACCCCTCACCCCTCCACTTT
TRBJ1-2 | TRBV7-2 | once | . | CASAARSYGYTF | TGTGCCAGCGCAGCCCGCAGCTATGGCTACACCTTC
TRBJ1-3 | TRBV19 | . | . | CASSIDSSGNTIYF | TGTGCCAGTAGTATCGACAGCTCTGGAAACACCATATATTTT
TRBJ2-1 | TRBV29-1 | . | . | CSVEGGGSNEQFF | TGCAGCGTTGAAGGGGGCGGTAGCAATGAGCAGTTCTTC
TRBJ1-2 | TRBV5-1 | . | TRBD1 | CASSLGDRTNYGYTF | TGCGCCAGCAGCTTGGGGGACAGGACTAACTATGGCTACACCTTC
TRBJ1-2 | TRBV9 | . | . | CASSVDGGASGYTF | TGTGCCAGCAGCGTAGATGGGGGCGCGTCGGGCTACACCTTC
TRBJ1-2 | TRBV3-1/TRBV3-2 | . | . | CASSQDGRTYGYTF | TGTGCCAGCAGCCAAGATGGAAGGACCTATGGCTACACCTTC
TRBJ2-7 | TRBV6-5 | . | TRBD2 | CASQPSGVYEQYF | TGTGCCAGCCAGCCTAGCGGGGTCTACGAGCAGTACTTC
TRBJ1-1 | TRBV6-5 | . | . | CASSYTGRTEAFF | TGTGCCAGCAGTTACACAGGGCGCACTGAAGCTTTCTTT
TRBJ1-1 | TRBV6-2/TRBV6-3 | few | . | CASSYPDTEAFF | TGTGCCAGCAGTTACCCGGACACTGAAGCTTTCTTT
TRBJ1-1 | TRBV7-9 | . | TRBD1 | CASSVAGGGPEAFF | TGTGCCAGCAGTGTAGCAGGGGGTGGTCCTGAAGCTTTCTTT
TRBJ1-2 | TRBV27 | . | . | CASSLQGEGYYGYTF | TGTGCCAGCAGTTTACAGGGAGAGGGTTACTATGGCTACACCTTC
TRBJ1-5 | TRBV3-1/TRBV3-2 | . | . | CASSQDAGPWQPQHF | TGTGCCAGCAGCCAAGATGCAGGACCCTGGCAGCCCCAGCATTTT
TRBJ1-5 | TRBV18 | . | TRBD1 | CASSPRQGDQPQHF | TGTGCCAGCTCACCCAGACAGGGAGATCAGCCCCAGCATTTT
TRBJ1-3 | TRBV7-8 | . | TRBD1 | CASSLRGLGNTIYF | TGTGCCAGCAGCCTCAGGGGGCTCGGAAACACCATATATTTT
TRBJ2-7 | TRBV6-2/TRBV6-3 | . | . | CASSYPPYEQYF | TGTGCCAGCAGTTACCCCCCCTACGAGCAGTACTTC
TRBJ1-2 | TRBV7-8 | once | TRBD1 | CASSVDRERRYGYTF | TGTGCCAGCAGCGTGGACAGGGAGAGACGGTATGGCTACACCTTC